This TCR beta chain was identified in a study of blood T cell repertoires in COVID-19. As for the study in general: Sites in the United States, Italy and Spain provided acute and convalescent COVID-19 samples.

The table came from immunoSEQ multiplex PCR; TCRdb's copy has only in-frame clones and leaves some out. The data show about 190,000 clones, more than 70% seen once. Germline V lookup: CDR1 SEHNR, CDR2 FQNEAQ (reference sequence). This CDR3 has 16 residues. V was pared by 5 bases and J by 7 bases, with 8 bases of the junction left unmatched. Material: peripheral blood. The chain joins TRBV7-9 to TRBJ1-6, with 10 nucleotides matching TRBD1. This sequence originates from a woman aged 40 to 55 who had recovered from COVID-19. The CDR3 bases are TGTGCCAGCAGCCGGACAGGGGGTAGCGAGAATTCACCCCTCCACTTT. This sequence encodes CASSRTGGSENSPLHF.